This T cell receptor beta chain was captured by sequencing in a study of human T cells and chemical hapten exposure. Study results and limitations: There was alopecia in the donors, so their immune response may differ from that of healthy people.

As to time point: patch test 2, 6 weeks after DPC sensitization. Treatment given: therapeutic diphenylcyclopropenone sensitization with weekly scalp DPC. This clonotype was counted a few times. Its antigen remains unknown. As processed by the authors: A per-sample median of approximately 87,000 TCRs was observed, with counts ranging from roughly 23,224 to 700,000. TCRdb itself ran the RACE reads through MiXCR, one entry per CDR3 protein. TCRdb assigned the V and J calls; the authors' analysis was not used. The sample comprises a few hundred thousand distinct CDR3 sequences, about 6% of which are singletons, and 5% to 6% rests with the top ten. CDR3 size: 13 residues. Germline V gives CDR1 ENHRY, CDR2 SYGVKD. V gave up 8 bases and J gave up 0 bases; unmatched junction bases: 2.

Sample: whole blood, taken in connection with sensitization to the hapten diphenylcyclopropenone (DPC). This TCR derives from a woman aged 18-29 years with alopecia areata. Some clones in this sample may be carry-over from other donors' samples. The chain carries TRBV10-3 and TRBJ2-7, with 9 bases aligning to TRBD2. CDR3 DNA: TGTGCCATCTCGGGACTAGCCTCCTACGAGCAGTACTTC. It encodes CAISGLASYEQYF.